Listed below are T cell receptor beta chains from one sample, sequenced in a study of shared clonotypes between healthy human individuals. Assay used: immunoSEQ multiplex PCR; TCRdb lists only in-frame clones, some missing. Counted here are over a million clones, approximately 98.5% occurring once; the ten biggest clones make up approximately 0.4%. The material sequenced was naive CD4+ T cells sorted from blood. These TCRs come from a man aged 25 to 40 in good health. Both conserved end residues are part of each CDR3. Each record gives: J gene, D gene, V gene, clone size, CDR3 DNA, CDR3 protein. The D gene is left open where the match is weak. The size of a clone is reported for some rows only, either as once, few or many, or as a class for expanded clones.

J gene: TRBJ1-1; D gene: -; V gene: TRBV6-6; clone size: -; CDR3 DNA: TGTGCCAGCAGTTACCTCCCAGGGGCTAACACTGAAGCTTTCTTT; CDR3 protein: CASSYLPGANTEAFF
J gene: TRBJ1-5; D gene: -; V gene: TRBV6-1; clone size: -; CDR3 DNA: TGTGCCAGCAGTGAATATCGACAGCCTAGGCAGCCCCAGCATTTT; CDR3 protein: CASSEYRQPRQPQHF
J gene: TRBJ2-7; D gene: -; V gene: TRBV28; clone size: -; CDR3 DNA: TGTGCCAGCGGGCAGCTTCCCTACGAGCAGTACTTC; CDR3 protein: CASGQLPYEQYF
J gene: TRBJ2-3; D gene: TRBD2; V gene: TRBV10-3; clone size: -; CDR3 DNA: TGTGCCATCAGTGAGTCGACGGCGGGAGGCCTGACAGATACGCAGTATTTT; CDR3 protein: CAISESTAGGLTDTQYF
J gene: TRBJ2-1; D gene: TRBD1; V gene: TRBV5-6; clone size: -; CDR3 DNA: TGTGCCAGCAGTCGGACGGGACAGGGAACAAATGAGCAGTTCTTC; CDR3 protein: CASSRTGQGTNEQFF
J gene: TRBJ2-1; D gene: TRBD2; V gene: TRBV28; clone size: -; CDR3 DNA: TGTGCCAGCAAGGTACAACTAGCGACCCTCAACAATGAGCAGTTCTTC; CDR3 protein: CASKVQLATLNNEQFF
J gene: TRBJ2-1; D gene: -; V gene: TRBV9; clone size: -; CDR3 DNA: TGTGCCAGCAGCGTAAGGGGTCTCGGGCTCTCCTACAATGAGCAGTTCTTC; CDR3 protein: CASSVRGLGLSYNEQFF
J gene: TRBJ2-3; D gene: TRBD2; V gene: TRBV29-1; clone size: -; CDR3 DNA: TGCAGCGTTGATCCTTTAGCGGGAGGGACAGATACGCAGTATTTT; CDR3 protein: CSVDPLAGGTDTQYF
J gene: TRBJ2-7; D gene: TRBD1; V gene: TRBV19; clone size: -; CDR3 DNA: TGTGCCAGTAGGGACAGGGCAACCTACGAGCAGTACTTC; CDR3 protein: CASRDRATYEQYF
J gene: TRBJ2-2; D gene: -; V gene: TRBV11-3; clone size: -; CDR3 DNA: TGTGCCAGCAGCCCCGGCACCGGGGAGCTGTTTTTT; CDR3 protein: CASSPGTGELFF
J gene: TRBJ1-4; D gene: -; V gene: TRBV7-9; clone size: -; CDR3 DNA: TGTGCCAGCAGCTTCAGTGGGCCTACTAATGAAAAACTGTTTTTT; CDR3 protein: CASSFSGPTNEKLFF
J gene: TRBJ2-7; D gene: TRBD1; V gene: TRBV6-4; clone size: -; CDR3 DNA: TGTGCCAGCAGTGACCGGACAGGGCTTTTGAGCTCCTACGAGCAGTACTTC; CDR3 protein: CASSDRTGLLSSYEQYF
J gene: TRBJ1-1; D gene: -; V gene: TRBV5-1; clone size: once; CDR3 DNA: TGCGCCAGCAGCAGCAGGGTAAACACTGAAGCTTTCTTT; CDR3 protein: CASSSRVNTEAFF
J gene: TRBJ2-1; D gene: -; V gene: TRBV9; clone size: -; CDR3 DNA: TGTGCCAGCAGCGCCGTCCTGAGCTCCTACAATGAGCAGTTCTTC; CDR3 protein: CASSAVLSSYNEQFF
J gene: TRBJ2-7; D gene: TRBD1; V gene: TRBV10-1; clone size: -; CDR3 DNA: TGCGCCAGCAGTCGGGACAGGGTTCTCCACGAGCAGTACTTC; CDR3 protein: CASSRDRVLHEQYF
J gene: TRBJ2-3; D gene: -; V gene: TRBV18; clone size: -; CDR3 DNA: TGTGCCAGCTCACCACCAGGGGCCCAGGCAGATACGCAGTATTTT; CDR3 protein: CASSPPGAQADTQYF
J gene: TRBJ2-5; D gene: TRBD1; V gene: TRBV18; clone size: -; CDR3 DNA: TGTGCCAGCTCACCACCGGGACAGGGGCTAGAGACCCAGTACTTC; CDR3 protein: CASSPPGQGLETQYF
J gene: TRBJ2-7; D gene: -; V gene: TRBV29-1; clone size: -; CDR3 DNA: TGCAGCGCCGGGGGTAACGAGCAGTACTTC; CDR3 protein: CSAGGNEQYF
J gene: TRBJ1-5; D gene: -; V gene: TRBV27; clone size: -; CDR3 DNA: TGTGCCAGCAGTCCCAGGACACAAATTTGGCATTTT; CDR3 protein: CASSPRTQIWHF
J gene: TRBJ2-7; D gene: TRBD1; V gene: TRBV7-9; clone size: -; CDR3 DNA: TGTGCCAGCAGCTTAGGGACAGGACTCTACGAGCAGTACTTC; CDR3 protein: CASSLGTGLYEQYF
J gene: TRBJ2-1; D gene: -; V gene: TRBV11-2; clone size: -; CDR3 DNA: TGTGCCAGCAGCTTAGATCTAGCGAGGGATGAGCAGTTCTTC; CDR3 protein: CASSLDLARDEQFF
J gene: TRBJ2-5; D gene: -; V gene: TRBV7-3; clone size: -; CDR3 DNA: TGTGCCAGCAGCTTAGGGGCAGGGGAAGAGACCCAGTACTTC; CDR3 protein: CASSLGAGEETQYF
J gene: TRBJ2-1; D gene: TRBD1; V gene: TRBV18; clone size: -; CDR3 DNA: TGTGCCAGCTCACCCCCGGACAGGGACAATGAGCAGTTCTTC; CDR3 protein: CASSPPDRDNEQFF
J gene: TRBJ2-5; D gene: -; V gene: TRBV5-4; clone size: -; CDR3 DNA: TGTGCCAGCAGCTTGGGGAGCCAAGAGACCCAGTACTTC; CDR3 protein: CASSLGSQETQYF
J gene: TRBJ2-6; D gene: -; V gene: TRBV7-2; clone size: -; CDR3 DNA: TGTGCCAGCAGCTCGCTGTGGACTGGGGCCAACGTCCTGACTTTC; CDR3 protein: CASSSLWTGANVLTF
J gene: TRBJ1-5; D gene: -; V gene: TRBV27; clone size: -; CDR3 DNA: TGTGCCAGCAGTCTGCGGACCAATCAGCCCCAGCATTTT; CDR3 protein: CASSLRTNQPQHF
J gene: TRBJ2-3; D gene: -; V gene: TRBV7-9; clone size: -; CDR3 DNA: TGTGCCAGCAGCCCCGTGGGCCTCGGCACAGATACGCAGTATTTT; CDR3 protein: CASSPVGLGTDTQYF
J gene: TRBJ2-5; D gene: TRBD2; V gene: TRBV5-1; clone size: -; CDR3 DNA: TGCGCCAGCAGCCGTTCGGGGGGACCTGTCCAAGAGACCCAGTACTTC; CDR3 protein: CASSRSGGPVQETQYF
J gene: TRBJ2-1; D gene: TRBD2; V gene: TRBV6-5; clone size: -; CDR3 DNA: TGTGCCAGCAGTCCCGTAGCGGGAGCTAGTGAGCAGTTCTTC; CDR3 protein: CASSPVAGASEQFF
J gene: TRBJ1-2; D gene: -; V gene: TRBV5-1; clone size: -; CDR3 DNA: TGCGCCAGCTCTAAAGGTGACTATGGCTACACCTTC; CDR3 protein: CASSKGDYGYTF
J gene: TRBJ1-5; D gene: TRBD1; V gene: TRBV28; clone size: -; CDR3 DNA: TGTGCCAGCAGGCCGCCGGGTGGGACAGGGAATCAGCCCCAGCATTTT; CDR3 protein: CASRPPGGTGNQPQHF
J gene: TRBJ1-5; D gene: -; V gene: TRBV6-1; clone size: -; CDR3 DNA: TGTGCCAGCATACTCCACGGGACTTGGAATCAGCCCCAGCATTTT; CDR3 protein: CASILHGTWNQPQHF
J gene: TRBJ2-7; D gene: TRBD1; V gene: TRBV7-9; clone size: -; CDR3 DNA: TGTGCCAGCAGCCCGCGACAGGGGAATCCCTACGAGCAGTACTTC; CDR3 protein: CASSPRQGNPYEQYF
J gene: TRBJ1-1; D gene: -; V gene: TRBV18; clone size: once; CDR3 DNA: TGTGCCAGCTCACCAGCTGACAGGCCCGAGGGCACTGAAGCTTTCTTT; CDR3 protein: CASSPADRPEGTEAFF
J gene: TRBJ2-2; D gene: TRBD2; V gene: TRBV28; clone size: -; CDR3 DNA: TGTGCCACGGAAGCGGGAGGATGGGGCGGGGAGCTGTTTTTT; CDR3 protein: CATEAGGWGGELFF
J gene: TRBJ1-3; D gene: -; V gene: TRBV5-1; clone size: -; CDR3 DNA: TGCGCCAGCAGCTTTAGTAGCTCTGGAAACACCATATATTTT; CDR3 protein: CASSFSSSGNTIYF
J gene: TRBJ1-5; D gene: -; V gene: TRBV18; clone size: -; CDR3 DNA: TGTGCCAGCTCACCCTTAAGGGTGAGCAATCAGCCCCAGCATTTT; CDR3 protein: CASSPLRVSNQPQHF
J gene: TRBJ2-7; D gene: TRBD2; V gene: TRBV5-1; clone size: -; CDR3 DNA: TGCGCCAGCAGCTTCGGGACTAGCATCTACGAGCAGTACTTC; CDR3 protein: CASSFGTSIYEQYF
J gene: TRBJ1-1; D gene: -; V gene: TRBV5-8; clone size: -; CDR3 DNA: TGTGCCAGCAGCTTGGGCATGCAGGGGATGAGTTTT; CDR3 protein: CASSLGMQGMSF
J gene: TRBJ2-1; D gene: TRBD2; V gene: TRBV5-4; clone size: -; CDR3 DNA: TGTGCCAGCAGGTCGGGACTAGCGGGTTCCTCCTACAATGAGCAGTTCTTC; CDR3 protein: CASRSGLAGSSYNEQFF
J gene: TRBJ2-3; D gene: -; V gene: TRBV9; clone size: -; CDR3 DNA: TGTGCCAGCAGCGTAGAGATGGGAACGCAGTATTTT; CDR3 protein: CASSVEMGTQYF
J gene: TRBJ2-3; D gene: -; V gene: TRBV7-9; clone size: -; CDR3 DNA: TGTGCCAGCAGCTTAAATTTGGATACGCAGTATTTT; CDR3 protein: CASSLNLDTQYF